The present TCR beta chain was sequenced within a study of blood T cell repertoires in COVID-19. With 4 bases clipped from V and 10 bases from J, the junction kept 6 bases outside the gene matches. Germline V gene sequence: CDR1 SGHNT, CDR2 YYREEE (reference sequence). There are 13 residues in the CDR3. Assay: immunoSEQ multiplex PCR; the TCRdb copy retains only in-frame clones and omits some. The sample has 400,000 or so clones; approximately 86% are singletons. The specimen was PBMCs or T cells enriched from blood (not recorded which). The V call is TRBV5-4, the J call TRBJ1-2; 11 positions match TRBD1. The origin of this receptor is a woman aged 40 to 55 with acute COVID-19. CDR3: CASSAGTGGFYTF. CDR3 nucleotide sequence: TGTGCCAGCAGCGCCGGGACAGGGGGTTTCTACACCTTC.